The clone carrying this T cell receptor (beta chain) appeared a single time. The data were obtained in a study of control samples from healthy donors and cancer patients. Germline V gene sequence: CDR1 SGDLS, CDR2 YYNGEE. The CDR3 is 13 residues long. Trimming took 2 bases from V and 4 from J, leaving 7 bases between them. Libraries were prepared by immunoSEQ multiplex PCR; TCRdb keeps only in-frame clonotypes and omits some of them. Of some 79,000 clones in the sample, 90% to 95% were seen once. The source of this sequence is a woman in her 40s with lung cancer. The specimen was PBMCs. J is TRBJ1-3 and V is TRBV9; unclear D gene. The CDR3: CASSVTVGNTIYF. The CDR3 coding sequence is TGTGCCAGCAGCGTCACGGTAGGAAACACCATATATTTT.